What follows are 4 T cell receptor beta chains derived from one specimen sequenced in a study of tumor and adjacent non-tumor tissue in lung cancer. This sample's RNA came from whole unsorted tissue. Three rounds of nested PCR, following a modified ARM-PCR protocol, produced the TCRbeta library. TCRdb re-analysed the multiplex PCR reads in MiXCR, keeping a single row per CDR3 protein. The sample yields 220,000 or so distinct CDR3 sequences, about 71% seen once. Sequenced sample: lung tumor tissue. The receptors come from a man aged 60-69 years with non-small cell lung cancer.

This clonotype was found a few times. V is TRBV12-3 or TRBV12-4 and J is TRBJ1-4; D remains unclear. Trimming took off 6 bases at V and 0 bases at J, with 8 bases between the two ends. This CDR3 contains 14 residues. CDR3 sequence (DNA): TGTGCCAGCAGCGTTGGTGCAACTAATGAAAAACTGTTTTTT. Protein sequence: CASSVGATNEKLFF.

In the case of this clonotype: A much bigger clone sits one base away, suggesting this may be a read error. J is TRBJ1-2 and V is TRBV4-3; no reliable D call. CDR3 length: 16 residues. V was pared by 1 base and J by 8 bases, with 20 bases between. The germline V gene encodes CDR1 LGHNA and CDR2 YSLEER. The CDR3 nucleotides are TGCGCCAGCAGCCAAGGTGCAGCCCCAACATCGGGAGGCTACACCTTC. It yields the protein CASSQGAAPTSGGYTF.

This rearrangement joins TRBV11-2 to TRBJ2-6; D is uncertain. Germline CDR1 SGHAT, CDR2 FQNNGV. V dropped 8 bases and J dropped 15 bases, with 23 bases sitting between them. The CDR3 is 14 residues long. The CDR3 sequence is CASGPISGSNALTF. CDR3 DNA: TGTGCCAGCGGTCCTATCTCTGGGTCCAATGCCCTGACTTTC.

The chain combines TRBV6-1 with TRBJ2-1; D not resolved. V shed 8 bases and J shed 0 bases, with 14 bases lying between them. Per the germline V gene, CDR1 is MNHNS and CDR2 is SASEGT. CDR3 length: 15 amino acids. This CDR3 reads CASGLRWSSYNEQFF. CDR3 sequence (DNA): TGTGCCAGCGGCCTACGATGGAGCTCCTACAATGAGCAGTTCTTC.